This TCR beta chain is from a study of blood T cell repertoires in COVID-19. From germline, CDR1 is SGHTA and CDR2 FQGTGA. Trimming took 5 bases from V and 5 from J; bases not matched to a gene: 9. The length of the CDR3 is 15 residues. Profiled with immunoSEQ multiplex PCR; TCRdb holds only in-frame clones, not every one. Of over 350,000 clones detected, just over 90% appear once; the ten largest clones hold 0.86%. Cohorts were assigned according to the clinical history that participants reported. The table lists this clone with a count of one. Sequenced: PBMCs or T cells enriched from blood (not recorded which). The source of this sequence is a woman aged 40 to 50 who had been exposed to COVID-19. This rearrangement joins TRBV7-3 to TRBJ1-2; 9 bases map to TRBD1. The DNA of the CDR3 is TGTGCCAGCAGCCCCCAAACCGGGACAGGGTATGGCTACACCTTC. The encoded protein is CASSPQTGTGYGYTF.